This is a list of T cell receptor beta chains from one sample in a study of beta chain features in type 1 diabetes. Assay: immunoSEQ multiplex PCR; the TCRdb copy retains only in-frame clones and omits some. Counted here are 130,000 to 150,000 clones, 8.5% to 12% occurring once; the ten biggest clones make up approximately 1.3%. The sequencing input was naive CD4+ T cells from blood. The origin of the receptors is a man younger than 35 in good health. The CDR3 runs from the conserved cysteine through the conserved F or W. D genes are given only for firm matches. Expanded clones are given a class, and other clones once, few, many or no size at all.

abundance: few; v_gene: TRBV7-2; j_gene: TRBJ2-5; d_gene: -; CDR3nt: TGTGCCAGCAGCTTCCAACAGCAAGAGACCCAGTACTTC; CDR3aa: CASSFQQQETQYF
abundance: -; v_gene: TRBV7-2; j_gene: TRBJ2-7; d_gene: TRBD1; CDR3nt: TGTGCCAGCAGCCCGGGACAGGGGAGAACCTACGAGCAGTACTTC; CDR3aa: CASSPGQGRTYEQYF
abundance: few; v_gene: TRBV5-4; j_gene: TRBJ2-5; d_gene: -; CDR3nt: TGTGCCAGCAGCTCCCCGACAGGAGAAGAGACCCAGTACTTC; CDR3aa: CASSSPTGEETQYF
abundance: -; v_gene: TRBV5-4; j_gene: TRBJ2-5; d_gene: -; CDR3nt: TGCGCCAGCAGCCAAGGAGGGGGCGGCGGAGAGACCCAGTACTTC; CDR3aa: CASSQGGGGGETQYF
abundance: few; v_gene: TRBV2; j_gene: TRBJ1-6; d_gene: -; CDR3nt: TGTGCCAGCACGACAGATAATAATTCACCCCTCCACTTT; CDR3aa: CASTTDNNSPLHF
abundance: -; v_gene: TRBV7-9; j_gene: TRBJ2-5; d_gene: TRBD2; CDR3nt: TGTGCCAGCAGCTTAGCCCCACTAGCGGGGCAACACCAAGAGACCCAGTACTTC; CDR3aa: CASSLAPLAGQHQETQYF
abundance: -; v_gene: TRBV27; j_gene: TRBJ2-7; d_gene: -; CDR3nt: TGTGCCAGCAGTTTTCGCAGGGCCTACGAGCAGTACTTC; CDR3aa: CASSFRRAYEQYF
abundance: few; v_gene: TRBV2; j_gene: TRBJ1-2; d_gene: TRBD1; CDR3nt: TGTGCCAGCAGTGGGACAGGGGGTTTTCTCAACTATGGCTACACCTTC; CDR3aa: CASSGTGGFLNYGYTF
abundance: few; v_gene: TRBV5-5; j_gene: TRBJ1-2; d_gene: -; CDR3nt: TGTGCCAGCAGCTTGGCGGAGGGGTTGCGCGGCTACACCTTC; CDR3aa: CASSLAEGLRGYTF
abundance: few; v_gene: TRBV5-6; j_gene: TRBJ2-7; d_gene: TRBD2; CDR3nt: TGTGCCAGCAGCCTTGGTAGCGGGGGAGAAATCTACGAGCAGTACTTC; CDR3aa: CASSLGSGGEIYEQYF
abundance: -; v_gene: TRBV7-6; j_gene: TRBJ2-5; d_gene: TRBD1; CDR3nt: TGTGCCAGCACCCTTACCGGGACAGGGGGAGAGACCCAGTACTTC; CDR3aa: CASTLTGTGGETQYF
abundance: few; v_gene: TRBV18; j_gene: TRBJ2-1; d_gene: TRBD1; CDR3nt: TGTGCCAGCTCATCATGGACAGGTACGGACAATGAGCAGTTCTTC; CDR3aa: CASSSWTGTDNEQFF
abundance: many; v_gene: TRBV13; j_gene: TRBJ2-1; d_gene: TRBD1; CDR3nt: TGTGCCAGCAGCTTACTCGGGACAGGGTTGTATGAGCAGTTCTTC; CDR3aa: CASSLLGTGLYEQFF
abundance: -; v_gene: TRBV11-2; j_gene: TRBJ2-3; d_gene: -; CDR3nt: TGTGCCAGCAGCTTAGTTGCGGGTGATAGCACAGATACGCAGTATTTT; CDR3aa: CASSLVAGDSTDTQYF
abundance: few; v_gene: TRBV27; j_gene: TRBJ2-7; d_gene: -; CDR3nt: TGTGCCAGCAGTTTTGTAGGGGGGGTGACCCCCTACGAGCAGTACTTC; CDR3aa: CASSFVGGVTPYEQYF
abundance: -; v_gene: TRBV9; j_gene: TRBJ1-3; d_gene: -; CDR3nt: TGTGCCAGCAGCGTGGGAACGGACAGAATCTCTGGAAACACCATATATTTT; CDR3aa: CASSVGTDRISGNTIYF
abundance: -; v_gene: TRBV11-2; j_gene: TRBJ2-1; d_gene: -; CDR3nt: TGTGCCAGCACCGCTAGTGATGAGCAGTTCTTC; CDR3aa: CASTASDEQFF
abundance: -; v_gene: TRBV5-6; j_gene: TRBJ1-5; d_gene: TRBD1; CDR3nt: TGTGCCAGCAGCCCGGACAGGGACGCTCAGCCCCAGCATTTT; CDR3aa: CASSPDRDAQPQHF
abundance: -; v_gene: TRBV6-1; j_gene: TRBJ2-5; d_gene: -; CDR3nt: TGTGCCAGCAGTTGGTTGGGCAACATAGAGACCCAGTACTTC; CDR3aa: CASSWLGNIETQYF
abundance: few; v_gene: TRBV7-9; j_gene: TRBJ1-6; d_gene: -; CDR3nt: TGTGCCAGCAGCTTAGTCCAGGGTTATTCACCCCTCCACTTT; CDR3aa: CASSLVQGYSPLHF
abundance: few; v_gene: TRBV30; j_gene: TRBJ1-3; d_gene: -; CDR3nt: TGTGCCTGGAGGCCGATGGACAACTCTGGAAACACCATATATTTT; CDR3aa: CAWRPMDNSGNTIYF
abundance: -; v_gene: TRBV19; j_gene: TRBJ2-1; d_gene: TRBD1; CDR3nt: TGTGCCAGTAGTCCCTGGGACAGAGCTTCCAATGAGCAGTTCTTC; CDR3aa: CASSPWDRASNEQFF
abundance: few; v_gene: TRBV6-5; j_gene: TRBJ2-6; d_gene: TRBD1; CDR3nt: TGTGCCAGCAGTTTGACAGGGGGCTCTGGGGCCAACGTCCTGACTTTC; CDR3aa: CASSLTGGSGANVLTF
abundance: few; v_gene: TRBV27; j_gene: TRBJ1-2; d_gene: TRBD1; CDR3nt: TGTGCCAGCTCCGGGACAGGGCGCCTCTACACCTTC; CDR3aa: CASSGTGRLYTF
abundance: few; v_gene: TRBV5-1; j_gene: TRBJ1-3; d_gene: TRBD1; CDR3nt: TGCGCCAGCAGCTTGGGCCAGGGGGCTGGAAACACCATATATTTT; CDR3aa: CASSLGQGAGNTIYF
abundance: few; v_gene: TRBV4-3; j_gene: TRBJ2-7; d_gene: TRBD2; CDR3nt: TGCGCCAGCAGCCAAGATAAGCAACTAGCGGGGGGGCCGCCCTACGAGCAGTACTTC; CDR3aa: CASSQDKQLAGGPPYEQYF
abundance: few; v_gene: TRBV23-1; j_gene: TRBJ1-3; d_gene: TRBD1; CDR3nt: TGCGCCAGCAGTCCCCACAGGGGCGCTGGAAACACCATATATTTT; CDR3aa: CASSPHRGAGNTIYF
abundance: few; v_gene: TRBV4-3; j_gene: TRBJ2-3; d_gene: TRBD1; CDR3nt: TGCGCCAGCAGCCAAAACCCGGGACAGGGGGCAGATACGCAGTATTTT; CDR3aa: CASSQNPGQGADTQYF